This entry lists 28 T cell receptor beta chains sequenced from one sample in a study of cytomegalovirus exposure and HLA in healthy donors. TCRdb's table, derived via immunoSEQ multiplex PCR, lists solely in-frame clones and lacks some. The sample has some 80,000 clones, about 96% seen once. Source material: PBMCs. The receptors were gathered from a man aged 18 to 30 in good health and CMV-seropositive.

This clone was observed a handful of times. This rearrangement joins TRBV5-1 to TRBJ2-7; 8 bases match TRBD2. The V segment lost 7 bases and the J segment 5 bases; nucleotides outside the gene matches: 11. This CDR3 has 14 residues. The germline V gene has CDR1 SGHRS and CDR2 YFSETQ. CDR3 amino acids: CASAREQREHEQYF. For the CDR3, the DNA is TGCGCCAGCGCTCGCGAGCAGCGGGAGCACGAGCAGTACTTC.

This sequence joins TRBV6-5 and TRBJ1-2, with 9 bases fitting TRBD1. The CDR3 sequence is 14 residues long. Germline CDR1 and CDR2: MNHEY and SVGAGI. V was clipped by 2 bases and J by 7 bases; unmatched bases: 5. This chain's CDR3 is CASSYTGGTGGYTF. CDR3 DNA sequence: TGTGCCAGCAGTTACACAGGGGGCACAGGTGGCTACACCTTC.

The gene calls are TRBV28 and TRBJ1-5, with 9 bases lining up with TRBD1. Germline CDR1 MDHEN, CDR2 SYDVKM. This CDR3 region has 14 residues. After removal of 6 bases from V and 7 bases from J, the junction contained 7 bases not matched to a gene. In DNA form, the CDR3 reads TGTGCCAGCAGGCGAACAGGGGGCGGACAGCCCCAGCATTTT. As protein: CASRRTGGGQPQHF.

The chain is built from TRBV15 and TRBJ2-1; D is unclear. V lost 0 bases to trimming and J lost 10 bases, with 10 bases between them. The CDR3 spans 13 residues. From germline, CDR1 is LNHNV and CDR2 YYDKDF (reference sequence). CDR3 nucleotides: TGTGCCACCAGCAGAGATCCCCTGCGGGAGCAGTTCTTC. Translated, it gives CATSRDPLREQFF.

The V gene is TRBV25-1, the J gene TRBJ2-7; 10 bases fit TRBD2. The germline V gene has CDR1 MGHDK and CDR2 SYGVNS. V gave up 3 bases and J gave up 5 bases; unmatched junction bases: 10. The CDR3 runs to 16 residues. This CDR3 reads CASSDTSSGRTHEQYF. Here the CDR3 DNA reads TGTGCCAGCAGTGATACCTCTAGCGGGAGAACCCACGAGCAGTACTTC.

The chain combines TRBV19 with TRBJ2-7, with TRBD2 matching over 10 bases. The J segment lost 2 bases and the V segment lost 4 bases, leaving 8 bases of the junction unmatched. This CDR3 is built from 16 residues. CDR1 and CDR2 (germline): LNHDA, SQIVND (reference sequence). The DNA for the CDR3 is TGTGCCAGTAGTACCCGCAGACTAGCGGGTCCCTACGAGCAGTACTTC. Its translation: CASSTRRLAGPYEQYF.

The chain is built from TRBV28 and TRBJ1-1; maybe TRBD1 (6 bases). CDR3 size: 14 residues. Germline CDR1 reads MDHEN; CDR2 reads SYDVKM. V lost 5 bases to trimming and J lost 0 bases, with 10 bases between them. The CDR3 bases are TGTGCCAGCAGTACCGGACAGTTGAACACTGAAGCTTTCTTT. Amino acids: CASSTGQLNTEAFF. Using reference TRBV28 and TRBJ1-1 for the parts outside the CDR3, the full variable domain is DVKVTQSSRYLVKRTGEKVFLECVQDMDHENMFWYRQDPGLGLRLIYFSYDVKMKEKGDIPEGYSVSREKKERFSLILESASTNQTSMYLCASSTGQLNTEAFFGQGTRLTVV.

The CDR3 sequence is CASSLDGTRKADEQFF. The CDR3 DNA reads as TGTGCCAGCAGCTTGGACGGGACTAGGAAAGCCGATGAGCAGTTCTTC. This chain uses TRBV7-9 with TRBJ2-1, with 8 bases identical to TRBD2. The germline gives CDR1 SEHNR, CDR2 FQNEAQ (reference sequence). The CDR3 covers 16 residues. V lost 3 bases, J lost 8 bases, and 12 bases stayed unmatched.

The chain uses TRBV15 and TRBJ1-4, with D tentatively TRBD1 (5 bases). CDR3 length: 15 amino acids. Trimming stripped 5 bases from V and 7 bases from J, with 17 bases between. Germline V CDR1 and CDR2: LNHNV, YYDKDF (reference sequence). The CDR3 reads CATSSDITGSEKLFF. CDR3 in DNA: TGTGCCACCAGCTCGGACATCACAGGTAGTGAAAAACTGTTTTTT.

The chain links TRBV21-1 to TRBJ2-1; the table's D call TRBD2 went unverified against the DNA. TRBV21-1 counts as a pseudogene. The CDR3 runs to 15 residues. The CDR3 is CASSKKGLDSTEQFF. The DNA for the CDR3 is TGTGCCAGCAGCAAAAAGGGACTAGATTCTACGGAGCAGTTCTTC.

This chain uses TRBV28 with TRBJ2-7, with TRBD1 as a possible D gene (6 bases). The ends were cut back, 4 bases at V and 1 base at J, with 11 bases in the middle. Germline V gene data show CDR1 as MDHEN and CDR2 as SYDVKM. The CDR3 is 14 residues long. The chain's CDR3 is CASSSQTGSYEQYF. DNA for the CDR3: TGTGCCAGCAGTTCCCAGACAGGTTCCTACGAGCAGTACTTC.

The CDR3 sequence: CAWSAPPGLYNEQFF. The CDR3 DNA reads TGTGCCTGGAGTGCCCCCCCAGGACTCTACAATGAGCAGTTCTTC. This chain connects TRBV30 to TRBJ2-1; D might be TRBD2 (5 bases). Germline V gene data show CDR1 as GTSNPN and CDR2 as SVGIG (reference sequence). This CDR3 contains 15 residues. The V gene lost 1 base and the J gene lost 3 bases, with 13 bases spanning the gap.

This clone was observed a single time. Different DNA sequences within this sample yield the same CDR3. V and J are TRBV10-2 and TRBJ2-5, with TRBD2 matching 8 bases. The CDR3 is made up of 14 amino acids. V lost 6 bases and J lost 0; bases outside the gene matches: 3. CDR1 is WSHSY and CDR2 is SAAADI in the germline V gene. The CDR3 nucleotides are TGCGCCAGCAGGGCTAGCGGGTACCAAGAGACCCAGTACTTC. It yields the protein CASRASGYQETQYF.

As DNA, the CDR3 is TGTGCCTGGAGCGCGGGGGGGGGCTACACCTTC. Its translation: CAWSAGGGYTF. The V gene is TRBV30, the J gene TRBJ1-2; a weak D match, TRBD1 (5 bases). Trimming left V 3 bases short and J 8 bases short, with 10 bases between. The CDR3 is made up of 11 amino acids. CDR1 and CDR2 (germline): GTSNPN, SVGIG (reference sequence).

The gene calls are TRBV6-4 and TRBJ2-2; the D gene is possibly TRBD2 (6 bases). CDR3 length: 14 residues. Trimming took 2 bases from V and 3 from J, leaving 7 bases between them. CDR1 and CDR2 (germline): MRHNA, SNTAGT. The CDR3 here is CASSDGEDTGELFF. CDR3 DNA: TGTGCCAGCAGTGACGGGGAGGACACCGGGGAGCTGTTTTTT.

The chain combines TRBV7-2 with TRBJ2-7; TRBD1 is a possible D gene (6 bases). The CDR3 runs 15 residues. V was shortened by 5 bases and J by 7 bases, with 21 bases between the two germline ends. Germline V gives CDR1 SGHTA, CDR2 FQGNSA. The CDR3 DNA reads as TGTGCCAGCAGCGCCCCCACAGGGTTTGCGAGGGAGCAGTACTTC. Protein sequence: CASSAPTGFAREQYF. The full variable domain, in which reference TRBV7-2 and TRBJ2-7 provide the parts outside the CDR3, is GAGVSQSPSNKVTEKGKDVELRCDPISGHTALYWYRQSLGQGLEFLIYFQGNSAPDKSGLPSDRFSAERTGGSVSTLTIQRTQQEDSAVYLCASSAPTGFAREQYFGPGTRLTVT.

The chain combines TRBV29-1 with TRBJ1-3; 11 bases align to TRBD1. Unmatched junction bases numbered 1, after V lost 4 bases and J lost 2 bases. Germline CDR1 reads SQVTM; CDR2 reads ANQGSEA. This CDR3 spans 14 amino acids. CDR3 region: CSVADRGPGNTIYF. The CDR3 nucleotides read TGCAGCGTTGCGGACAGGGGGCCTGGAAACACCATATATTTT.

This chain links TRBV6-6 with TRBJ1-5; unclear D gene. The CDR3 length is 14 residues. The V and J ends lost 0 bases and 2 bases respectively, with 5 bases between them. Germline loops: CDR1 MNHNY, CDR2 SVGAGI (reference sequence). CDR3 DNA sequence: TGTGCCAGCAGTTACTCCGGGGGCAATCAGCCCCAGCATTTT. It translates to CASSYSGGNQPQHF.

This clone was observed a single time. V gene TRBV19 combines with J gene TRBJ1-1; D ambiguous. The length of the CDR3 is 13 residues. V was trimmed by 3 bases and J by 0 bases, leaving 5 bases between them. Looked up from germline, CDR1 is LNHDA and CDR2 is SQIVND (reference sequence). CDR3: CASSMSLNTEAFF. The CDR3 bases are TGTGCCAGTAGTATGAGTTTGAACACTGAAGCTTTCTTT.

This chain joins TRBV4-1 and TRBJ2-7; 10 nucleotides align to TRBD1. The CDR3 sequence is 15 residues long. CDR1 and CDR2 from the germline V gene are MGHRA and YSYEKL. Trimming at V came to 4 bases and at J to 3 bases, leaving 6 bases not matched to a gene. For the CDR3, the DNA is TGCGCCAGCAGCCCACAAGGGACAGGGGACTACGAGCAGTACTTC. Translation gives CASSPQGTGDYEQYF.

This clone turned up a few times. This chain connects TRBV10-3 to TRBJ2-3; TRBD1 aligns across 9 bases. Germline CDR1 is ENHRY and CDR2 is SYGVKD. After removal of 2 bases from V and 2 bases from J, the junction contained 2 bases not matched to a gene. This CDR3 is 15 amino acids long. The chain's CDR3 is CAISEGTGHTDTQYF. The CDR3, as DNA: TGTGCCATCAGTGAGGGGACAGGGCACACAGATACGCAGTATTTT.

The J gene is TRBJ1-2, the V gene TRBV30; D unclear. The CDR3 has 13 residues. From germline, CDR1 is GTSNPN and CDR2 SVGIG (reference sequence). The V gene lost 5 bases and the J gene lost 5 bases, with 15 bases spanning the gap. The CDR3 nucleotides read TGTGCCTGGGGCCCCCGTCTCGATTATGGCTACACCTTC. Translating it yields CAWGPRLDYGYTF.

V gene TRBV6-1 combines with J gene TRBJ1-1; 11 bases match TRBD1. The length of the CDR3 is 17 residues. Trimming cost V 1 base and J 7 bases; bases outside gene matches: 11. The germline V gene encodes CDR1 MNHNS and CDR2 SASEGT. CDR3 loop: CASSEGVGQGAQDEAFF. CDR3 coding DNA: TGTGCCAGCAGTGAAGGTGTAGGACAGGGGGCGCAGGATGAAGCTTTCTTT.

V usage is TRBV27 and J usage is TRBJ2-3; 12 bases are shared with TRBD2. This CDR3 is built from 16 residues. Germline CDR1 reads MNHEY; CDR2 reads SMNVEV (reference sequence). The trim removed 5 bases at V and 3 bases at J, leaving 6 bases unmatched. The CDR3 DNA sequence: TGTGCCAGCAGTCCACCCCTAGCGGGGGGGACAGATACGCAGTATTTT. It is translated as CASSPPLAGGTDTQYF.

The chain links TRBV5-6 to TRBJ2-7; 7 positions agree with TRBD1. CDR3 size: 14 residues. Losses at the gene ends were 3 bases for V and 3 bases for J; bases not matched to a gene: 6. From germline, CDR1 is SGHDT and CDR2 YYEEEE. In DNA, the CDR3 is TGTGCCAGCAGCTCTTCCCGGGACAGCTACGAGCAGTACTTC. Its translation: CASSSSRDSYEQYF. Full variable domain (outside the CDR3, taken from reference TRBV5-6 and TRBJ2-7): DAGVTQSPTHLIKTRGQQVTLRCSPKSGHDTVSWYQQALGQGPQFIFQYYEEEERQRGNFPDRFSGHQFPNYSSELNVNALLLGDSALYLCASSSSRDSYEQYFGPGTRLTVT.

This clone was observed a single time. The chain uses TRBV7-9 and TRBJ2-1, with D possibly being TRBD1 (6 bases). The CDR3 sequence is 15 residues long. The V gene's germline CDR1 is SEHNR and CDR2 FQNEAQ (reference sequence). The V and J ends lost 5 bases and 7 bases respectively, with 18 bases between them. The CDR3 bases are TGTGCCAGCAGCCCCTTGGGGGCGCTTTTTAATGAGCAGTTCTTC. Translated: CASSPLGALFNEQFF.

The chain links TRBV10-3 to TRBJ2-2, with D possibly matching TRBD2 (5 bases). The V gene lost 6 bases and the J gene lost 7 bases, with 24 bases spanning the gap. Germline V gives CDR1 ENHRY, CDR2 SYGVKD. The CDR3 runs to 17 residues. CDR3 in amino acids: CAISQRTLMDSLGELFF. The CDR3 coding sequence is TGTGCCATCAGCCAACGAACCCTTATGGACTCCCTCGGGGAGCTGTTTTTT.

The chain carries TRBV5-1 and TRBJ2-7; 14 nucleotides line up with TRBD2. Germline CDR1 and CDR2: SGHRS and YFSETQ. The length of the CDR3 is 17 residues. V dropped 3 bases and J dropped 6; count of bases not matched to a gene: 11. CDR3 loop: CASSSYSGTSGSGEQYF. The CDR3 DNA follows: TGCGCCAGCAGCTCCTACTCCGGGACTAGCGGGAGCGGCGAGCAGTACTTC.